A single sample gave rise to the 8 T cell receptor beta chains below, sequenced in a study of T cell clones after liver transplantation. Some clones are missing from TCRdb's copy, which holds only in-frame ones; the method was immunoSEQ multiplex PCR. The profile shows 45,000 to 60,000 clones, 70% of them singletons. The sequencing used CD4+ T cells from blood, collected at the approximately 15-month timepoint. The receptors were sampled from a human patient who received a liver transplant. Some of these T cells may belong to the graft donor.

The chain recombines TRBV10-3 with TRBJ1-2; a possible D gene is TRBD1 (5 bases). This CDR3 has 13 amino acids. Germline values: CDR1 ENHRY, CDR2 SYGVKD. CDR3 in amino acids: CAYREGLYYGYTF. CDR3 sequence (DNA): TGTGCATATCGTGAGGGGCTCTACTATGGCTACACCTTC.

V usage is TRBV11-2 and J usage is TRBJ1-4; D possibly corresponds to TRBD1 (6 bases). This CDR3 spans 14 amino acids. V lost 5 bases to trimming and J lost 2 bases, with 9 bases between them. Per the germline V gene, CDR1 is SGHAT and CDR2 is FQNNGV. The CDR3 bases are TGTGCCAGCAGCAGGGGGTGGACTAATGAAAAACTGTTTTTT. Its protein product is CASSRGWTNEKLFF.

The chain is built from TRBV7-2 and TRBJ1-1; 9 nucleotides agree with TRBD1. The CDR3 contains 16 residues. Germline CDR1 and CDR2: SGHTA and FQGNSA. J gave up 1 base and V 5 bases, and 8 bases lay outside the gene matches. CDR3 sequence (DNA): TGTGCCAGCAGCCCAAGACAGGGGGGATCGAACACTGAAGCTTTCTTT. This gives the protein CASSPRQGGSNTEAFF. Full variable domain (remainder filled in from reference TRBV7-2 and TRBJ1-1): GAGVSQSPSNKVTEKGKDVELRCDPISGHTALYWYRQSLGQGLEFLIYFQGNSAPDKSGLPSDRFSAERTGGSVSTLTIQRTQQEDSAVYLCASSPRQGGSNTEAFFGQGTRLTVV.

CDR3 nucleotides: TGTGCCAGTAGCGACAGGGGCGTAGAGACCCAGTACTTC. As protein: CASSDRGVETQYF. The chain recombines TRBV19 with TRBJ2-5; TRBD1 matches at 8 bases. Per germline, CDR1 LNHDA and CDR2 SQIVND (reference sequence). The CDR3 has 13 residues. The V gene end was trimmed by 6 bases and the J gene end by 4 bases; junction bases not matched to a gene: 4.

The chain uses TRBV28 and TRBJ1-4; TRBD1 agrees at 8 bases. With 5 bases clipped from V and 3 bases from J, the junction kept 5 bases outside the gene matches. The CDR3 loop spans 15 amino acids. The V gene's germline CDR1 is MDHEN and CDR2 SYDVKM. The CDR3 sequence: CASSPGQGPNEKLFF. In DNA form, the CDR3 reads TGTGCCAGCAGTCCCGGACAGGGCCCTAATGAAAAACTGTTTTTT.

The chain carries TRBV27 and TRBJ2-3; 7 positions match TRBD2. Germline CDR1 is MNHEY and CDR2 is SMNVEV (reference sequence). V lost 7 bases and J lost 0; bases outside the gene matches: 16. This CDR3 region has 18 residues. In nucleotides, the CDR3 is TGTGCCAGCACCGCCGAAGCGGGGAGACTTCCTAGCACAGATACGCAGTATTTT. As protein: CASTAEAGRLPSTDTQYF.

V and J are TRBV29-1 and TRBJ1-1; D perhaps matches TRBD1 (5 bases). There are 12 residues in the CDR3. Germline V gene data show CDR1 as SQVTM and CDR2 as ANQGSEA. Trimming removed 4 bases at V and 5 bases at J, with 11 bases between. CDR3 sequence (DNA): TGCAGCGTTGTTCGGGGGTGGACTGAAGCTTTCTTT. This gives the protein CSVVRGWTEAFF.

The chain uses TRBV19 and TRBJ1-2; D is uncertain. CDR3 size: 13 residues. CDR1 is LNHDA, CDR2 SQIVND, per germline (reference sequence). Between the trimmed V and J ends, which lost 0 bases and 5 bases, there was a span of 7 bases. The CDR3 bases are TGTGCCAGTAGTATAGATCGTTTATATGGCTACACCTTC. It encodes CASSIDRLYGYTF. Full variable domain (outside the CDR3, taken from reference TRBV19 and TRBJ1-2): DGGITQSPKYLFRKEGQNVTLSCEQNLNHDAMYWYRQDPGQGLRLIYYSQIVNDFQKGDIAEGYSVSREKKESFPLTVTSAQKNPTAFYLCASSIDRLYGYTFGSGTRLTVV.